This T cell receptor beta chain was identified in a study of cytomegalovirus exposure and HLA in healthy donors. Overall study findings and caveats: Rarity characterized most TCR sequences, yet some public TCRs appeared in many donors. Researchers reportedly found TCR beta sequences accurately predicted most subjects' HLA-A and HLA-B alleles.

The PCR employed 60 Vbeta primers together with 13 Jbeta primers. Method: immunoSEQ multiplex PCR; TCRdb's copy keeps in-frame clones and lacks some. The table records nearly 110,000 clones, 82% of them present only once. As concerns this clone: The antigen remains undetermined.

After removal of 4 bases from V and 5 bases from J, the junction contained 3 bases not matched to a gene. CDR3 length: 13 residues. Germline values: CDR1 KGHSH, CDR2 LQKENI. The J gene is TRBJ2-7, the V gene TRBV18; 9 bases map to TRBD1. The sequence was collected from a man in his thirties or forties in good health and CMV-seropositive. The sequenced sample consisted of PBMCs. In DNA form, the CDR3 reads TGTGCCAGCTCACGGGGACAGGGAAACGAGCAGTACTTC. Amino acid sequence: CASSRGQGNEQYF.